This T cell receptor (beta chain) was found in a study of OX40 agonist ivuxolimab in advanced cancers. Study context: Cancers in dose escalation were hepatocellular, melanoma, renal cell and head and neck. Findings and caveats of the study: Expanded clones were, on average, more numerous in CD8+ T cells than in CD4+.

The timepoints at which blood was sampled were baseline, cycle 4 day 1, and cycle 7 day 1. Data came from immunoSEQ multiplex PCR; TCRdb stores just in-frame clones and leaves some out. The table includes 96,000 or so clones, 70% to 85% detected once. Trimming cost V 8 bases and J 7 bases; bases outside gene matches: 4. There are 12 residues in the CDR3. Germline V gene sequence: CDR1 MNHEY, CDR2 SMNVEV (reference sequence). This clone appeared a single time. Antigen unknown. The rearrangement uses TRBV27 and TRBJ2-1; 8 bases line up with TRBD2. The sequences come from CD4+ or CD8+ T cells sorted from blood, collected in a trial of the OX40 agonist ivuxolimab. This clonotype was sampled from an adult with an advanced solid tumor such as melanoma, head and neck, liver or kidney cancer. Written as DNA, the CDR3 is TGTGCCAGCGGACTAGCACTTAATGAGCAGTTCTTC. This encodes CASGLALNEQFF.